The next 5 T cell receptor beta chains were all read from a single sample in a study of blood T cell repertoires in COVID-19. TCRdb's table, derived via immunoSEQ multiplex PCR, lists solely in-frame clones and lacks some. Of roughly 40,000 clones in the sample, about 85% are singletons; the top ten hold roughly 33%. The sequenced sample was peripheral blood. The receptors here all came from a woman older than 75 with acute or convalescent COVID-19.

V gene TRBV19 combines with J gene TRBJ1-2, with D perhaps matching TRBD1 (6 bases). The ends were cut back, 10 bases at V and 2 bases at J, with 17 bases in the middle. Looked up from germline, CDR1 is LNHDA and CDR2 is SQIVND (reference sequence). There are 14 residues in the CDR3. The CDR3 DNA follows: TGTGCCACCGCTCCCTCGGACAGAAACTATGGCTACACCTTC. This translates into CATAPSDRNYGYTF.

The table lists this clone with a few counts. V gene TRBV9 combines with J gene TRBJ2-3, with 11 bases matching TRBD2. The CDR3 is made up of 17 amino acids. J lost 4 bases, V lost 3 bases, and 10 bases had no gene match. Germline CDR1 is SGDLS and CDR2 is YYNGEE. This chain's CDR3 is CASSEGTLAGVADTQYF. CDR3 bases: TGTGCCAGCAGCGAGGGTACACTAGCGGGAGTTGCAGATACGCAGTATTTT.

This clone is a singleton in its sample. The chain employs TRBV7-2 and TRBJ2-7; D is undetermined. Germline-derived CDR1 and CDR2 are SGHTA and FQGNSA. The CDR3 contains 13 residues. Trimming removed 4 bases from V and 5 bases from J, with 12 bases in between. The CDR3 nucleotides are TGTGCCAGCAGCTCGGCCAGGCACGACGAGCAGTACTTC. Encoded protein: CASSSARHDEQYF.

V and J are TRBV18 and TRBJ2-5; tentative D call: TRBD2 (6 bases). With 3 bases removed from V and 10 bases from J, the gap between germline ends came to 12 bases. This CDR3 contains 12 residues. Per the germline V gene, CDR1 is KGHSH and CDR2 is LQKENI. CDR3: CASSPPGEFQYF. As DNA, the CDR3 is TGTGCCAGCTCACCTCCGGGGGAATTCCAGTACTTC.

The genes are TRBV19 and TRBJ2-1; TRBD1 agrees at 8 bases. CDR3 length: 15 amino acids. With 7 bases clipped from V and 4 bases from J, the junction kept 9 bases outside the gene matches. Germline V gene sequence: CDR1 LNHDA, CDR2 SQIVND (reference sequence). The CDR3 is CASTGQGPRYNEQFF. In nucleotides, the CDR3 is TGTGCCAGTACCGGACAGGGCCCTCGATACAATGAGCAGTTCTTC. The full variable domain, with the rest looked up from reference TRBV19 and TRBJ2-1, is DGGITQSPKYLFRKEGQNVTLSCEQNLNHDAMYWYRQDPGQGLRLIYYSQIVNDFQKGDIAEGYSVSREKKESFPLTVTSAQKNPTAFYLCASTGQGPRYNEQFFGPGTRLTVL.